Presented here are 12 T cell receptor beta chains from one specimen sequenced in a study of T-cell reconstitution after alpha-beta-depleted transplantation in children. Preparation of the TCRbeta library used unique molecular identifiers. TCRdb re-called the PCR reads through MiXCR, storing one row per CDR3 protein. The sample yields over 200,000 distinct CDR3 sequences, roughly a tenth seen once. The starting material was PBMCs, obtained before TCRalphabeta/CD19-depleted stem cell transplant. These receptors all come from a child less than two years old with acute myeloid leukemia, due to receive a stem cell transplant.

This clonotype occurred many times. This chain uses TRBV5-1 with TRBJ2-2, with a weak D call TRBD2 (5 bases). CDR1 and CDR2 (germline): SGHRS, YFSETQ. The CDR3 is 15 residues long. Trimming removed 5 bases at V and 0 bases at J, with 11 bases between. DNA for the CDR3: TGCGCCAGCAGGTCGTTTAGCGCGAACACCGGGGAGCTGTTTTTT. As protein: CASRSFSANTGELFF.

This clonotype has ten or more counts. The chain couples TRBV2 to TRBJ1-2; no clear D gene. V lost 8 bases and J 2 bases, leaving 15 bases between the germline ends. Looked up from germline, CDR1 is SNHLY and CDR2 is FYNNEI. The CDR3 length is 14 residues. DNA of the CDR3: TGTGCCAGCTCTTGGGTCATAGCGAACTATGGCTACACCTTC. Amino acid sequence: CASSWVIANYGYTF.

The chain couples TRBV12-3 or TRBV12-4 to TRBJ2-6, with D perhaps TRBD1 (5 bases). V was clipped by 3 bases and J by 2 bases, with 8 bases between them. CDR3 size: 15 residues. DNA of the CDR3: TGTGCCAGCAGTTTTTGGGGCACTGGGGCCAACGTCCTGACTTTC. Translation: CASSFWGTGANVLTF.

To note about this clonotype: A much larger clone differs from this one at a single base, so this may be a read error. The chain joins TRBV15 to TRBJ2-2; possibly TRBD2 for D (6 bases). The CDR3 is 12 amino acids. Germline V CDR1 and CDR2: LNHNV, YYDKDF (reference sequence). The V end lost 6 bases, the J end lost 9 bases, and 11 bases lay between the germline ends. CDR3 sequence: CATSRTTRELFF. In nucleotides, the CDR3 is TGTGCCACCAGTCGGACTACCCGGGAGCTGTTTTTT. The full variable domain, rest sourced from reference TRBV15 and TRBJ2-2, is DAMVIQNPRYQVTQFGKPVTLSCSQTLNHNVMYWYQQKSSQAPKLLFHYYDKDFNNEADTPDNFQSRRPNTSFCFLDIRSPGLGDTAMYLCATSRTTRELFFGEGSRLTVL.

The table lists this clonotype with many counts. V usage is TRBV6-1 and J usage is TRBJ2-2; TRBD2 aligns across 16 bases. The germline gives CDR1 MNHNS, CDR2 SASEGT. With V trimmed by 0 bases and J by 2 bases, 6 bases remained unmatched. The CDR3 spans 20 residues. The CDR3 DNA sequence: TGTGCCAGCAGTGAAGCTGGGACTAGCGGGGGGGAGATAAACACCGGGGAGCTGTTTTTT. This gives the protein CASSEAGTSGGEINTGELFF.

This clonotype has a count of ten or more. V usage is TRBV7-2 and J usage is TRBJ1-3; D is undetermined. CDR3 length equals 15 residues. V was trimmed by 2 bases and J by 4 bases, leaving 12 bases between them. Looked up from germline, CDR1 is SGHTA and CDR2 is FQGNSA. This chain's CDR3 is CASSLSGFAGNTIYF. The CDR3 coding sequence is TGTGCCAGCAGCTTAAGTGGGTTTGCCGGAAACACCATATATTTT.

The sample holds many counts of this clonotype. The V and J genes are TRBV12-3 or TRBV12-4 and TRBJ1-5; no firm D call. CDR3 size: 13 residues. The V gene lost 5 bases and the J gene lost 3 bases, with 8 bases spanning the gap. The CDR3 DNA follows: TGTGCCAGCAGTAGTGCCGCCAATCAGCCCCAGCATTTT. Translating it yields CASSSAANQPQHF.

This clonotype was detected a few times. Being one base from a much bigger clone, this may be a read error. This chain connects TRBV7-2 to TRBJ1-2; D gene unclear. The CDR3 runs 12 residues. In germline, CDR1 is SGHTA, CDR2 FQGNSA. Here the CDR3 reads CASNLTKHGYTF. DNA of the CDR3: TGTGCCAGCAACTTAACTAAACATGGCTACACCTTC.

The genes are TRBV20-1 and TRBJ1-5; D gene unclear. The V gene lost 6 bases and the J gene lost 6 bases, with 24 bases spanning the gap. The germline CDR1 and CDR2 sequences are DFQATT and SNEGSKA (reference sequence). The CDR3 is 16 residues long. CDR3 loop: CSANSWGFGRGQPQHF. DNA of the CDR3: TGCAGTGCGAACTCGTGGGGATTCGGGCGCGGTCAGCCCCAGCATTTT.

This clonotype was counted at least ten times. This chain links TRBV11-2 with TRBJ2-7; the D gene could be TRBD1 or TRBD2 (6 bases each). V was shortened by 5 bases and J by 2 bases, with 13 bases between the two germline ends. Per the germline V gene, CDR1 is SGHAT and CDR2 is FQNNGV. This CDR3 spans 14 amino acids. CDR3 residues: CASSGGGKTYEQYF. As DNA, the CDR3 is TGTGCCAGCAGCGGAGGGGGGAAGACCTACGAGCAGTACTTC.

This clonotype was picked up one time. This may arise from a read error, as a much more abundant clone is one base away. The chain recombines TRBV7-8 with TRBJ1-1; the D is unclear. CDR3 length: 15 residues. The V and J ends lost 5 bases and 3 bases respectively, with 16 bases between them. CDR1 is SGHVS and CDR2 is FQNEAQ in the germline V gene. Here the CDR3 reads CASSGKRPVDTEAFF. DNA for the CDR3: TGTGCCAGCAGCGGTAAAAGGCCCGTGGACACTGAAGCTTTCTTT.

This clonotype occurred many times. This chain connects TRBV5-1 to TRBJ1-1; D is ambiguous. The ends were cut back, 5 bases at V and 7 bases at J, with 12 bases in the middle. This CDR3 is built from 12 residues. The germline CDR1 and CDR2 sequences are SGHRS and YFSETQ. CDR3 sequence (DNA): TGCGCCAGCAGGGGCCGGGCGTTTGAAGCTTTCTTT. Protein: CASRGRAFEAFF.